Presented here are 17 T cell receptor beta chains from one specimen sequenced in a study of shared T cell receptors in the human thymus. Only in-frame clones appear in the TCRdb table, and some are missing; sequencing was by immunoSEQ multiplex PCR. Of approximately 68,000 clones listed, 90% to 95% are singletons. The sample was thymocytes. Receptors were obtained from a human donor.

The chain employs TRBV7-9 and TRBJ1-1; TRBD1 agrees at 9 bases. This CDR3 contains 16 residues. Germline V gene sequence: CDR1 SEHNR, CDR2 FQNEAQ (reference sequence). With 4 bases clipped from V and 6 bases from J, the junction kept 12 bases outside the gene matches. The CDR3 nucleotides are TGTGCCAGCAGCTATACACACCCGGACAGGGGCGCTGAAGCTTTCTTT. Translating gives CASSYTHPDRGAEAFF. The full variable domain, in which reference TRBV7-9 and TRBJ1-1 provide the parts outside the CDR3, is DTGVSQNPRHKITKRGQNVTFRCDPISEHNRLYWYRQTLGQGPEFLTYFQNEAQLEKSRLLSDRFSAERPKGSFSTLEIQRTEQGDSAMYLCASSYTHPDRGAEAFFGQGTRLTVV.

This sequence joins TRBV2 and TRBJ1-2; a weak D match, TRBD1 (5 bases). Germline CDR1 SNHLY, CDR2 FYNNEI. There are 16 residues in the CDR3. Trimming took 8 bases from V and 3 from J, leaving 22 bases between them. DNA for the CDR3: TGTGCCAGCCAGCGAAGCCTCGCAGGGTGGTACTATGGCTACACCTTC. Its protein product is CASQRSLAGWYYGYTF.

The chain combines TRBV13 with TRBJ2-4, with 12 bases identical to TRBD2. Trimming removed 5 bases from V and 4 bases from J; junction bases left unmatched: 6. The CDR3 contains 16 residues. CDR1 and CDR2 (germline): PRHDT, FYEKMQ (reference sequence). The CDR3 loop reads CASSPGLAGTKNIQYF. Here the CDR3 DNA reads TGTGCCAGCAGCCCCGGACTAGCGGGGACAAAAAACATTCAGTACTTC.

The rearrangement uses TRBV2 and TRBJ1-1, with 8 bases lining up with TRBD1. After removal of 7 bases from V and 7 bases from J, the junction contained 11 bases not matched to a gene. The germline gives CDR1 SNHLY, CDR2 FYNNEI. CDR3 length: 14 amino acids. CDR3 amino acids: CASMAGQEIVEAFF. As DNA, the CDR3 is TGTGCCAGCATGGCGGGACAGGAGATAGTTGAAGCTTTCTTT.

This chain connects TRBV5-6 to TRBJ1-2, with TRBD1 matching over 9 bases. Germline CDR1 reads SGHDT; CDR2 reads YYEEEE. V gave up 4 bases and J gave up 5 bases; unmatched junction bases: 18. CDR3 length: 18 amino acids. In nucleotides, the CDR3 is TGTGCCAGCAGCCCCATCCGGGAAGACAGGGGGGCAGGTTATGGCTACACCTTC. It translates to CASSPIREDRGAGYGYTF.

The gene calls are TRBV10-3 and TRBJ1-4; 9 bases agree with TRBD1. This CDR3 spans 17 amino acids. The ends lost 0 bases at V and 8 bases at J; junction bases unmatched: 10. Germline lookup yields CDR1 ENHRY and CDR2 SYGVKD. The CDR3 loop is CAISESYRTGEWEKLFF. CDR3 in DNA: TGTGCCATCAGTGAGTCCTATCGGACAGGGGAGTGGGAAAAACTGTTTTTT.

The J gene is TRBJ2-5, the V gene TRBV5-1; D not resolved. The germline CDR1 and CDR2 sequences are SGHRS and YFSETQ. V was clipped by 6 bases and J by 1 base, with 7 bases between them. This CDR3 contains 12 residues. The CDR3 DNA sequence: TGCGCCAGCAAGAGCCTCCAAGAGACCCAGTACTTC. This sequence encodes CASKSLQETQYF.

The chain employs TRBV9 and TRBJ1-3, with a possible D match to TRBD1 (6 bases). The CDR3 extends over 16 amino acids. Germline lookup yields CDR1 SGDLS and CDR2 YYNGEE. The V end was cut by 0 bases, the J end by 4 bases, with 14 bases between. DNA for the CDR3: TGTGCCAGCAGCGTAGCTCAGGGGACGGAGGGAAACACCATATATTTT. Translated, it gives CASSVAQGTEGNTIYF.

The CDR3 nucleotides are TGTGCCACCGACAGGGCCCCCCACCATAGGTACTATGGCTACACCTTC. This sequence encodes CATDRAPHHRYYGYTF. This chain joins TRBV10-3 and TRBJ1-2; 7 bases agree with TRBD1. V was clipped by 10 bases and J by 3 bases; unmatched bases: 17. CDR3 length: 16 amino acids. Germline loops: CDR1 ENHRY, CDR2 SYGVKD.

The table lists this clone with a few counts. CDR3 in amino acids: CAISEGDRGATNEKLFF. CDR3 DNA sequence: TGTGCCATCAGTGAAGGGGACAGGGGGGCAACTAATGAAAAACTGTTTTTT. The chain joins TRBV10-3 to TRBJ1-4; 11 positions match TRBD1. CDR1 is ENHRY and CDR2 is SYGVKD in the germline V gene. The CDR3 has 17 amino acids. J lost 0 bases, V lost 3 bases, and 3 bases had no gene match.

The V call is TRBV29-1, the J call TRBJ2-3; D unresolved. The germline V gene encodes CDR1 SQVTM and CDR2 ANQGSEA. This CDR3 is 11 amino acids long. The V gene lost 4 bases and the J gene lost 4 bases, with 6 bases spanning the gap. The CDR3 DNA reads TGCAGCGTTGGTGACGCAGATACGCAGTATTTT. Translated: CSVGDADTQYF.

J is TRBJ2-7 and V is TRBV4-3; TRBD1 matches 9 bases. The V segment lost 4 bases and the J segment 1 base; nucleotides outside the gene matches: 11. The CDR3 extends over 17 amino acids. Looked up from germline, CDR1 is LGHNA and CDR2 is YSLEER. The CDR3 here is CASSLTFEDRGSYEQYF. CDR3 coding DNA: TGCGCCAGCAGCCTCACCTTTGAGGACAGGGGTTCCTACGAGCAGTACTTC.

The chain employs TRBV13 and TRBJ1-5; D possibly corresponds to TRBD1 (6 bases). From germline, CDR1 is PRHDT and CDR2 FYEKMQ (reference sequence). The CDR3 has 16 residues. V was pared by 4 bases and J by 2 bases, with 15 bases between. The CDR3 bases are TGTGCCAGCAGCTCTCACAGGGATGGCGGCAATCAGCCCCAGCATTTT. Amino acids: CASSSHRDGGNQPQHF. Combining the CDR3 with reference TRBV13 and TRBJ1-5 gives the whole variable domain AAGVIQSPRHLIKEKRETATLKCYPIPRHDTVYWYQQGPGQDPQFLISFYEKMQSDKGSIPDRFSAQQFSDYHSELNMSSLELGDSALYFCASSSHRDGGNQPQHFGDGTRLSIL.

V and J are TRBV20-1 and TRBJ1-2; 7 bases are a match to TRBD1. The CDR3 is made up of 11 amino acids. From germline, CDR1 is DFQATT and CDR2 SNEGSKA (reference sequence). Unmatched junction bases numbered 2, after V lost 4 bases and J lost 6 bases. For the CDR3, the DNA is TGCAGTGCTACAGGGGGGGATGGCTACACCTTC. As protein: CSATGGDGYTF.

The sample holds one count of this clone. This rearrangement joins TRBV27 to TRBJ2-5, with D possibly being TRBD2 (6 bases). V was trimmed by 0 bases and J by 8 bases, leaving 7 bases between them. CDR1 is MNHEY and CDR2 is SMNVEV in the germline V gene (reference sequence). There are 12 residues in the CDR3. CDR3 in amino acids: CASSLSGGTQYF. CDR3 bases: TGTGCCAGCAGTTTATCGGGGGGTACCCAGTACTTC.

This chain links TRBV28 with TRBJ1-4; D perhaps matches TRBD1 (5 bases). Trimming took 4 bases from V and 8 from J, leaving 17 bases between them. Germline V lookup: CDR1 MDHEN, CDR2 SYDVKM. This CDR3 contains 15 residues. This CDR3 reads CASSSHGGDREKLFF. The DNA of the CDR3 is TGTGCCAGCAGTTCCCATGGGGGGGATCGAGAAAAACTGTTTTTT.

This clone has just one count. This CDR3 is CATSRERDEQFF. Here the CDR3 DNA reads TGTGCCACCAGCAGAGAAAGGGATGAGCAGTTCTTC. The chain links TRBV15 to TRBJ2-1; D is undetermined. Germline assignment: CDR1 LNHNV and CDR2 YYDKDF (reference sequence). The V end lost 0 bases, the J end lost 8 bases, and 5 bases lay between the germline ends. CDR3 size: 12 residues.